Listed here is a single T cell receptor beta chain. The sample belongs to a study of T cells in Graves' hyperthyroidism and ophthalmopathy. Amplification of TCR beta CDR3 regions was performed using RNA transcripts as template. An initial round of RT-PCR targeting the TCR CDR3 relied on the HTBI primer set. MiXCR, applied by TCRdb to the multiplex PCR reads, yields one record per CDR3 protein. Altogether hundreds of thousands of distinct CDR3 sequences are present, about 14% being singletons, with the ten largest covering less than 15%. CDR1 SGDLS and CDR2 YYNGEE come from the germline V gene. CDR3 size: 19 residues. With 4 bases clipped from V and 2 bases from J, the junction kept 14 bases outside the gene matches.

The sample taken for sequencing was blood. The TCR originated in a man aged 18 to 30 with Graves' ophthalmopathy. The V call is TRBV9, the J call TRBJ2-7; 14 bases are a match to TRBD2. CDR3 nucleotide sequence: TGTGCCAGCAGCCCCACGTCCGGGACTAGCGGGAGTGGTCCCTACGAGCAGTACTTC. It translates to CASSPTSGTSGSGPYEQYF.